The clone carrying this T cell receptor (beta chain) was seen only once. The data originate from a study of blood T cell repertoires in COVID-19. Study at large: Sources were T cells, B-cell-depleted T cells, or PBMCs; the material itself was cDNA or gDNA.

The assay was immunoSEQ multiplex PCR, and TCRdb's table has in-frame clones only and misses some. The data show 97,000 or so clones, roughly 82% seen once. This TCR derives from a man older than 75 with acute or convalescent COVID-19. Sequenced sample: peripheral blood.

In DNA form, the CDR3 reads TGTGCCAGCTCACCCCTCCGGGCAGGGGAGAGAACAGATACGCAGTATTTT. Encoded protein: CASSPLRAGERTDTQYF. The gene calls are TRBV18 and TRBJ2-3, with D perhaps TRBD1 (6 bases). Germline V gene lookup returns CDR1 KGHSH and CDR2 LQKENI. The CDR3 runs to 17 residues. V lost 3 bases and J 3 bases, leaving 19 bases between the germline ends.